The source of this T cell receptor beta chain is a study of read filtering for tumor transcriptome and immune sequencing. Study at large: Revised staging placed eight or nine patients in R-ISS I, 15 to 20 in II, 6 or 7 in III. Whole-transcriptome libraries were prepared after DNase treatment.

This clonotype came up many times. The library was built from roughly 400 ng RNA with molecular barcoded adaptors for alpha/delta and beta/gamma chains. MiXCR was run by TCRdb on the reads, yielding one entry per CDR3 protein. The sample shows tens of thousands of distinct CDR3 sequences, 20% to 25% of them seen only once. From germline, CDR1 is SEHNR and CDR2 FQNEAQ (reference sequence). This CDR3 contains 15 residues. With 8 bases removed from V and 2 bases from J, the gap between germline ends came to 13 bases. The TCR originated in a donor at least 40 years old with multiple myeloma. The J gene is TRBJ2-6, the V gene TRBV7-9, with a weak D call TRBD2 (6 bases). The sample consisted of a population of CD138-negative cells sorted from bone marrow. The CDR3 coding sequence is TGTGCCAGCCGCCCCGGGAGAGCTGGGGCCAACGTCCTGACTTTC. Protein: CASRPGRAGANVLTF.